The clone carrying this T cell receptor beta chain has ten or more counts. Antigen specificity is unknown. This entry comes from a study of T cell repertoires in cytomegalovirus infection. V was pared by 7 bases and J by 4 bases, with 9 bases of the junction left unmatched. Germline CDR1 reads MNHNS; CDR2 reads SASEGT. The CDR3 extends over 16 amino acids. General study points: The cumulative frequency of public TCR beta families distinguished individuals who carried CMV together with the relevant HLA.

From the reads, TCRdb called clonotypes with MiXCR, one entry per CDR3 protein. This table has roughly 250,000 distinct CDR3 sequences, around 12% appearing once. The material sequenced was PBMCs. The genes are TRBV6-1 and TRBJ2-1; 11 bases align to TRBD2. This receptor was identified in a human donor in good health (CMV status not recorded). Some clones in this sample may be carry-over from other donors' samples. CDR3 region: CASTPPGLAEYNEQFF. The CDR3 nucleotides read TGTGCCAGCACTCCTCCGGGACTAGCGGAGTACAATGAGCAGTTCTTC.